This TCR beta chain was observed in a study of CD8+ T cells in alopecia areata. Whole-study context: Treatment with tofacitinib (6 to 18 months) was followed by 6 months off drug.

This clone showed up just a few times. Germline CDR1 reads ENHRY; CDR2 reads SYGVKD. This CDR3 comprises 15 residues. The V and J ends lost 4 bases and 3 bases, in that order; junction bases with no gene match: 6. Extraction and reverse transcription of RNA yielded cDNA as the sequencing template. Clones were sequenced by immunoSEQ multiplex PCR, and TCRdb holds only the in-frame ones, with some missing. The repertoire holds about 290,000 clones, 55% to 70% seen once, with over 1.5% in the top ten. Documented treatment: oral pan-JAK inhibitor, 5-10 mg twice daily. Both peripheral blood and punch biopsies of lesional scalp skin were obtained from patients who had alopecia areata.

The rearrangement uses TRBV10-3 and TRBJ2-7, with 10 bases matching TRBD2. The sample consisted of CD4+ T cells sorted from blood, taken at week 24, from a patient treated with tofacitinib. This receptor was identified in a human donor with alopecia areata. The CDR3 nucleotides read TGTGCCATCAGTGCCGGGACTAGCGTTTTCTACGAGCAGTACTTC. Translated: CAISAGTSVFYEQYF.